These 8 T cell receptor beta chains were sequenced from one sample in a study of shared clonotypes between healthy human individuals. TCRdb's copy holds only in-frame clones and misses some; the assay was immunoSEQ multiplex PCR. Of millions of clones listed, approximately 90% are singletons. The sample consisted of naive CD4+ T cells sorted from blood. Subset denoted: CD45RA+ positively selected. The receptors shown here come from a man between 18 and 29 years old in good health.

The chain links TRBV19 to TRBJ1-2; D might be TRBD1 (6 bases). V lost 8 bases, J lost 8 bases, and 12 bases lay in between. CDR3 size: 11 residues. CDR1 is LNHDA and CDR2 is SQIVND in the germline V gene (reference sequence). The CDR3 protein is CASGWGLGYTF. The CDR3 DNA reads TGTGCCAGTGGATGGGGGCTCGGCTACACCTTC.

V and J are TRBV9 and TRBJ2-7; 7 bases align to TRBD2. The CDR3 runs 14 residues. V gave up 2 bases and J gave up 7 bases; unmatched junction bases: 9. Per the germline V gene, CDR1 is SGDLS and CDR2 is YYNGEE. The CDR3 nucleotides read TGTGCCAGCAGCGTCTCGGGAGGAGTAGGGGAGCAGTACTTC. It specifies CASSVSGGVGEQYF.

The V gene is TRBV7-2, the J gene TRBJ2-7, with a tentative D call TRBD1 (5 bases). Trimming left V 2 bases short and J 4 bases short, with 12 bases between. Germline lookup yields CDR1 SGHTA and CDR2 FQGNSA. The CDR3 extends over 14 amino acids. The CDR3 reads CASSLRQGGYEQYF. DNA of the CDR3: TGTGCCAGCAGCTTAAGGCAGGGCGGTTACGAGCAGTACTTC.

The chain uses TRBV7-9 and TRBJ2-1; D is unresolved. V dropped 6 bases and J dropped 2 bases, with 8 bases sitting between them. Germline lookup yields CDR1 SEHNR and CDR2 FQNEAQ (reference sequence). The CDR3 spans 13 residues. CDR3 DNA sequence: TGTGCCAGCAGTTCCGAACCCTACAATGAGCAGTTCTTC. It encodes CASSSEPYNEQFF.

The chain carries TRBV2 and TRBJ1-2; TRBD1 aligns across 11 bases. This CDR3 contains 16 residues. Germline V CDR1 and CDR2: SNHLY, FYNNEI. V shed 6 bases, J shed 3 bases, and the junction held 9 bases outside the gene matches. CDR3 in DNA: TGTGCCAGCAGGAGAGGTGGGACAGGGGGAGACTATGGCTACACCTTC. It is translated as CASRRGGTGGDYGYTF.

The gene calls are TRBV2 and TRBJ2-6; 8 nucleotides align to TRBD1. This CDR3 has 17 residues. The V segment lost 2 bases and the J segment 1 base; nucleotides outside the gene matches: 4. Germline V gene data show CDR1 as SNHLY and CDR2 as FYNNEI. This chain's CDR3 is CASSEPGGLSGANVLTF. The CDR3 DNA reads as TGTGCCAGCAGTGAACCAGGGGGCTTATCTGGGGCCAACGTCCTGACTTTC.

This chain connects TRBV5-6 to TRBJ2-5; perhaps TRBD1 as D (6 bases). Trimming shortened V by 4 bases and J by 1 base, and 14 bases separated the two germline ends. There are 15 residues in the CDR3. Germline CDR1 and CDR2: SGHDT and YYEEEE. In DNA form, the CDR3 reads TGTGCCAGCAGCAACCCGGGGACAACCCAAGAGACCCAGTACTTC. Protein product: CASSNPGTTQETQYF.

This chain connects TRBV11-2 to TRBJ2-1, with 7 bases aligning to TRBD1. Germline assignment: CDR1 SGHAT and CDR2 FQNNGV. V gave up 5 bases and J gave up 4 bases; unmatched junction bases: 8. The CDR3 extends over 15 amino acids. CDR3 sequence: CASSITGAKYNEQFF. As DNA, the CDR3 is TGTGCCAGCAGCATAACAGGGGCGAAGTACAATGAGCAGTTCTTC.